This paragraph reports one TCR beta chain. Its target is unknown. Individuals having autoimmune disease history or systemic immunosuppression were not enrolled. Researchers took blood at baseline, on cycle 4 day 1, and on cycle 7 day 1. Profiled with immunoSEQ multiplex PCR; TCRdb holds only in-frame clones, not every one. The sample lists about 74,000 clones, around 84% occurring once. This sample stems from a study of OX40 agonist ivuxolimab in advanced cancers. Across the whole study: Prior anti-PD-1, anti-PD-L1 or anti-CTLA-4 therapy was allowed; approximately 40% had some.

Germline values: CDR1 ENHRY, CDR2 SYGVKD. The CDR3 covers 14 residues. Germline trimming cut 10 bases from V and 6 bases from J; bases unmatched to any gene: 10. Overall study results and limits: At 0.1 to 3.0 mg/kg, CD4+ and CD8+ blood T cells expanded clonally by week 6.

The receptor was isolated from an adult with an advanced solid tumor such as melanoma, head and neck, liver or kidney cancer. This specimen consisted of CD4+ or CD8+ T cells sorted from blood, obtained in a trial of the OX40 agonist ivuxolimab. This chain uses TRBV10-3 with TRBJ2-3; TRBD1 aligns across 10 bases. For the CDR3, the DNA is TGTGCCACCTCGGACAGGGGGGCAAGGGATACGCAGTATTTT. Translation: CATSDRGARDTQYF.